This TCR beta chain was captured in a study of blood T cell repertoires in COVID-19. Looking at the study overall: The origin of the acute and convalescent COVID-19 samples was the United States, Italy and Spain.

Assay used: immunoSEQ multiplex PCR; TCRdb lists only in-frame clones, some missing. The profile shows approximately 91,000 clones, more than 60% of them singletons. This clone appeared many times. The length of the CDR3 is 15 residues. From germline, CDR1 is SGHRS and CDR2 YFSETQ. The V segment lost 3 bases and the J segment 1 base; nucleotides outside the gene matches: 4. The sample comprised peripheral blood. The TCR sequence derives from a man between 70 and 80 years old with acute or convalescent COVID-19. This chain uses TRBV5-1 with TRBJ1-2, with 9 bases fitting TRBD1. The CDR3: CASSSGTGNNYGYTF. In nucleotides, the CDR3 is TGCGCCAGCAGCTCCGGGACAGGGAATAACTATGGCTACACCTTC. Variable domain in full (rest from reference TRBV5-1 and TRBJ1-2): KAGVTQTPRYLIKTRGQQVTLSCSPISGHRSVSWYQQTPGQGLQFLFEYFSETQRNKGNFPGRFSGRQFSNSRSEMNVSTLELGDSALYLCASSSGTGNNYGYTFGSGTRLTVV.